A single sample is the source of the 16 T cell receptor beta chains below, sequenced in a study of blood T cell repertoires in COVID-19. The table came from immunoSEQ multiplex PCR; TCRdb's copy has only in-frame clones and leaves some out. The sample records approximately 170,000 clones, 84% being singletons. Material: peripheral blood. The receptor set was obtained from a woman in her 70s with COVID-19, enrolled during active disease.

The chain is built from TRBV27 and TRBJ1-2; 10 nucleotides line up with TRBD1. The CDR3 is 14 residues long. CDR1 is MNHEY, CDR2 SMNVEV, per germline (reference sequence). The J segment lost 5 bases and the V segment lost 2 bases, leaving 2 bases of the junction unmatched. This CDR3 reads CASSLRGQGYGYTF. CDR3 coding DNA: TGTGCCAGCAGTTTAAGGGGACAGGGGTATGGCTACACCTTC.

In this sample, this clone turned up a few times. This rearrangement joins TRBV24-1 to TRBJ1-5, with 8 bases identical to TRBD1. J lost 4 bases, V lost 7 bases, and 2 bases had no gene match. This CDR3 has 13 residues. CDR1 KGHDR and CDR2 SFDVKD come from the germline V gene. The CDR3 spells CATRGQENQPQHF. CDR3 sequence (DNA): TGTGCCACCAGGGGACAGGAGAATCAGCCCCAGCATTTT.

This clone was observed once. This chain joins TRBV27 and TRBJ2-3; 9 bases match TRBD2. CDR3 size: 13 residues. Germline V lookup: CDR1 MNHEY, CDR2 SMNVEV (reference sequence). With 7 bases clipped from V and 3 bases from J, the junction kept 2 bases outside the gene matches. The CDR3: CASKSGGTDTQYF. For the CDR3, the DNA is TGTGCCAGCAAAAGCGGGGGGACAGATACGCAGTATTTT.

This rearrangement joins TRBV2 to TRBJ1-4, with 8 bases matching TRBD1. This CDR3 has 14 residues. Losses at the gene ends were 6 bases for V and 6 bases for J; bases not matched to a gene: 6. Germline CDR1 and CDR2: SNHLY and FYNNEI. CDR3 coding DNA: TGTGCCAGCAGCCTCCGACAGGGGTATGAAAAACTGTTTTTT. Protein: CASSLRQGYEKLFF.

J is TRBJ1-5 and V is TRBV6-5, with TRBD1 identical over 8 bases. Per germline, CDR1 MNHEY and CDR2 SVGAGI. V lost 6 bases and J lost 7; bases outside the gene matches: 11. The CDR3 extends over 15 amino acids. Here the CDR3 DNA reads TGTGCCAGCAGCCCCTGGACAGGGAAGGGCCAGCCCCAGCATTTT. This gives the protein CASSPWTGKGQPQHF.

The gene calls are TRBV28 and TRBJ1-5; a weak D match, TRBD1 (6 bases). This CDR3 contains 14 residues. The V end was cut by 1 base, the J end by 7 bases, with 11 bases between. Per germline, CDR1 MDHEN and CDR2 SYDVKM. CDR3 bases: TGTGCCAGCAGTTTATCAGGGGTAGGGCAGCCCCAGCATTTT. This gives the protein CASSLSGVGQPQHF.

This clone was picked up one time. V is TRBV10-3 and J is TRBJ2-5; 8 nucleotides agree with TRBD2. The CDR3 sequence is 18 residues long. V gave up 2 bases and J gave up 2 bases; unmatched junction bases: 13. Per the germline V gene, CDR1 is ENHRY and CDR2 is SYGVKD. As DNA, the CDR3 is TGTGCCATCAGTGAGAAACTTATGGGAACTAGCGGACAAGAGACCCAGTACTTC. This gives the protein CAISEKLMGTSGQETQYF.

The CDR3 loop is CASRKGLGELFF. CDR3 DNA: TGTGCCAGCAGGAAGGGGCTCGGGGAGCTGTTTTTT. The chain combines TRBV11-3 with TRBJ2-2, with D possibly matching TRBD1 (5 bases). Germline V gives CDR1 SGHNT, CDR2 YENEEA. The germline V and J ends were trimmed by 6 bases and 7 bases, with 9 bases remaining between them. The CDR3 spans 12 residues. The full variable domain, in which reference TRBV11-3 and TRBJ2-2 provide the parts outside the CDR3, is EAGVVQSPRYKIIEKKQPVAFWCNPISGHNTLYWYLQNLGQGPELLIRYENEEAVDDSQLPKDRFSAERLKGVDSTLKIQPAELGDSAVYLCASRKGLGELFFGEGSRLTVL.

The chain links TRBV19 to TRBJ1-5; D possibly corresponds to TRBD1 (6 bases). Trimming left V 6 bases short and J 1 base short, with 10 bases between. The germline gives CDR1 LNHDA, CDR2 SQIVND (reference sequence). The CDR3 extends over 14 amino acids. The CDR3 sequence: CASSEQGSNQPQHF. Written as DNA, the CDR3 is TGTGCCAGTAGCGAACAGGGCAGCAATCAGCCCCAGCATTTT.

The CDR3: CASSHSYRNYEQYV. DNA of the CDR3: TGTGCCAGCAGCCACTCTTACAGAAACTACGAGCAGTACGTC. The V gene is TRBV3-1 (or the pseudogene TRBV3-2), the J gene TRBJ2-7, with D hard to call. Germline CDR1 and CDR2: LGHDT and YNNKEL (reference sequence). This CDR3 has 14 amino acids. Trimming took 3 bases from V and 3 from J, leaving 12 bases between them.

This chain joins TRBV19 and TRBJ2-3; 12 nucleotides match TRBD2. CDR3 length equals 15 residues. The junction had 9 bases not matched to a gene; V was cut back by 10 bases and J by 4 bases. The germline V gene encodes CDR1 LNHDA and CDR2 SQIVND (reference sequence). CDR3 DNA: TGTGCCACAAAACGGACTAGCGGGAAACCAGATACGCAGTATTTT. Residues: CATKRTSGKPDTQYF.

A few counts support this clone. V is TRBV6-4 and J is TRBJ2-2; 12 nucleotides agree with TRBD2. V shed 6 bases, J shed 6 bases, and the junction held 17 bases outside the gene matches. Germline CDR1 and CDR2: MRHNA and SNTAGT. There are 19 residues in the CDR3. CDR3 sequence: CASSETSGGLKGLAGELFF. In nucleotides, the CDR3 is TGTGCCAGCAGCGAGACTAGCGGGGGTTTAAAGGGCCTGGCCGGGGAGCTGTTTTTT.

In its sample, this clone was seen a few times. The chain couples TRBV5-1 to TRBJ2-1; possibly TRBD2 for D (5 bases). Germline V lookup: CDR1 SGHRS, CDR2 YFSETQ. The V end was cut by 0 bases, the J end by 3 bases, with 10 bases between. The CDR3 loop spans 15 amino acids. The CDR3 bases are TGCGCCAGCAGCTTGGAGGGTAGCGTCTACAATGAGCAGTTCTTC. Its protein product is CASSLEGSVYNEQFF.

The chain couples TRBV2 to TRBJ1-5; TRBD1 matches 7 bases. The CDR3 is 15 residues long. The V and J ends lost 1 base and 8 bases, in that order; junction bases with no gene match: 8. Per the germline V gene, CDR1 is SNHLY and CDR2 is FYNNEI. The CDR3 nucleotides are TGTGCCAGCAGTGAAGATTTAGGAGGGGGCAAGCCCCAGCATTTT. Translation: CASSEDLGGGKPQHF.

V and J are TRBV14 and TRBJ2-7; D is uncertain. The germline V and J ends were trimmed by 1 base and 12 bases, with 10 bases remaining between them. Germline V gene lookup returns CDR1 SGHDN and CDR2 FVKESK. The CDR3 spans 11 residues. The CDR3 DNA follows: TGTGCCAGCAGCCAAGGGGCCTTATTGTACGTC. Its protein is CASSQGALLYV.

The chain uses TRBV5-4 and TRBJ2-2, with 9 bases fitting TRBD2. The V gene's germline CDR1 is SGHNT and CDR2 YYREEE (reference sequence). The CDR3 extends over 16 amino acids. J was trimmed by 6 bases and V by 4 bases; bases with no gene match: 10. DNA of the CDR3: TGTGCCAGCAGCCCCCCTAGCGGGGTCTCCCCCGGGGAGCTGTTTTTT. Translation: CASSPPSGVSPGELFF.